The sequence of this TCR beta chain was determined in a study of T cell repertoires in cytomegalovirus infection. Study background: An indication of both CMV infection and matching HLA type came from public TCR beta signatures.

Trimming took off 3 bases at V and 11 bases at J, with 16 bases between the two ends. The CDR3 extends over 13 amino acids. The germline V gene encodes CDR1 SGHDN and CDR2 FVKESK. About this clonotype itself: Its matching antigen is unknown.

TCRdb ran MiXCR on the reads and lists one entry per CDR3 protein. The sample lists around 100,000 distinct CDR3 sequences, about 15% occurring once. General study points: There were HLA-C-restricted CMV-specific TCR beta clonotypes dominating the ex vivo response.

The chain recombines TRBV14 with TRBJ1-1, with D possibly matching TRBD1 (5 bases). This clonotype was obtained from a human donor in good health (CMV status not recorded). Some clones in this sample may be carry-over from other donors' samples. Sample: PBMCs. The CDR3 nucleotides are TGTGCCAGCAGCCACCAGTTGACCGGGGGTGCTTTCTTT. Amino acids: CASSHQLTGGAFF.